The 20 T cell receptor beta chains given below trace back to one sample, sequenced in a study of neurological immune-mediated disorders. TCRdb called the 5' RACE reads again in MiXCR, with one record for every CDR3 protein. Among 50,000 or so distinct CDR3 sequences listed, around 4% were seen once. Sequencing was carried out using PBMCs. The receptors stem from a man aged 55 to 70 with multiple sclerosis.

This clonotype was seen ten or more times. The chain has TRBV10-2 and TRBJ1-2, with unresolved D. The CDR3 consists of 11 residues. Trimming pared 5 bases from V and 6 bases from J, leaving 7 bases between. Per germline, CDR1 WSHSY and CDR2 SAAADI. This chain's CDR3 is CASSSVDGYTF. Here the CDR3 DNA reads TGCGCCAGCAGTTCCGTGGATGGCTACACCTTC.

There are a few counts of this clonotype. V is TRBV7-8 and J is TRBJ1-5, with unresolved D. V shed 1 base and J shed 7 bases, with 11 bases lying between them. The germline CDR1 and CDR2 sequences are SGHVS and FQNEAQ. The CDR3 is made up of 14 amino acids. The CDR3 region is CASSLDELVQPQHF. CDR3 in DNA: TGTGCCAGCAGCTTAGACGAATTGGTCCAGCCCCAGCATTTT. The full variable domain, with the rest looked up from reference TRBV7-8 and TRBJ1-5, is GAGVSQSPRYKVAKRGQDVALRCDPISGHVSLFWYQQALGQGPEFLTYFQNEAQLDKSGLPSDRFFAERPEGSVSTLKIQRTQQEDSAVYLCASSLDELVQPQHFGDGTRLSIL.

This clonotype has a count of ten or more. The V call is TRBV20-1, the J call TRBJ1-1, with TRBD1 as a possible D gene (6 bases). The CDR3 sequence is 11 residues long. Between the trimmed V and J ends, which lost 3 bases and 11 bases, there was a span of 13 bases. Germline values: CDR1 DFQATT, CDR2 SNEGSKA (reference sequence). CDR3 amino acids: CSASQGPGAFF. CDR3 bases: TGCAGTGCTAGCCAGGGGCCGGGGGCTTTCTTT.

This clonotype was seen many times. Here the CDR3 reads CASSTTDSLNTEAFF. Written as DNA, the CDR3 is TGTGCCAGCAGCACCACGGACAGTTTGAACACTGAAGCTTTCTTT. This rearrangement joins TRBV5-8 to TRBJ1-1, with D possibly being TRBD1 (6 bases). Between the trimmed V and J ends, which lost 4 bases and 0 bases, there was a span of 13 bases. There are 15 residues in the CDR3. Germline V lookup: CDR1 SGHTS, CDR2 YDEGEE.

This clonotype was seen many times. CDR3 amino acids: CASSPRSNNEQFF. CDR3 bases: TGTGCCAGCAGCCCCCGGTCGAACAATGAGCAGTTCTTC. This chain joins TRBV14 and TRBJ2-1; no reliable D call. The CDR3 contains 13 residues. In germline, CDR1 is SGHDN, CDR2 FVKESK. Trimming pared 4 bases from V and 5 bases from J, leaving 9 bases between.

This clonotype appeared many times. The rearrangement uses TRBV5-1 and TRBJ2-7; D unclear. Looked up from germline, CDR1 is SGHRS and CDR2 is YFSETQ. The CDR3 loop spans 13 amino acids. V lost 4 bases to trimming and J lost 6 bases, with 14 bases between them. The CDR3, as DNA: TGCGCCAGCAGCCCGGAAGGTTTCTCCGAGCAGTACTTC. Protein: CASSPEGFSEQYF.

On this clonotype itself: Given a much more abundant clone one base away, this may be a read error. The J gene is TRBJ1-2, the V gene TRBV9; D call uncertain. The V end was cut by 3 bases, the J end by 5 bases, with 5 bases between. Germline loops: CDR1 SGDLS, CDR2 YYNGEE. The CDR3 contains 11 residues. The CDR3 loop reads CASSGKYGYTF. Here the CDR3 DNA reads TGTGCCAGCAGCGGAAAATATGGCTACACCTTC.

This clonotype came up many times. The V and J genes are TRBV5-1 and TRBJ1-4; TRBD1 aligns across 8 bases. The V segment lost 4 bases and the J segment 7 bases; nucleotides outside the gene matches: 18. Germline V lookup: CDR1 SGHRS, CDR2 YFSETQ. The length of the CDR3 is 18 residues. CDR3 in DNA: TGCGCCAGCAGCCTGGTCGGACAGGGCCCTAGGAAGAGTGAAAAACTGTTTTTT. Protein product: CASSLVGQGPRKSEKLFF.

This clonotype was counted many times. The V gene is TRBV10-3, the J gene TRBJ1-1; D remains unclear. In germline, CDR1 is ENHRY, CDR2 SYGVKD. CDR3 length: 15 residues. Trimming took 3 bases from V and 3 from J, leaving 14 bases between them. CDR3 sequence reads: CAISDSPPLDTEAFF. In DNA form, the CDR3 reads TGTGCCATCAGTGATAGCCCCCCCCTAGACACTGAAGCTTTCTTT.

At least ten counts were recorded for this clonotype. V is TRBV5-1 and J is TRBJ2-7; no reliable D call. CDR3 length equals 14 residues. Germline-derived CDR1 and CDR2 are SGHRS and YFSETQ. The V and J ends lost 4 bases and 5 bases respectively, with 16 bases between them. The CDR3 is CASSPGQASDEQYF. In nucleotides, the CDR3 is TGCGCCAGCAGCCCGGGCCAGGCTTCCGACGAGCAGTACTTC.

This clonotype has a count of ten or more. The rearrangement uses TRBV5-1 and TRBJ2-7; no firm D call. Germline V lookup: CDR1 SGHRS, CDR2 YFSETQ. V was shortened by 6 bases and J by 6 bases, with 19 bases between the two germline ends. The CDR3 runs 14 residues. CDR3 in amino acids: CASTELTEAGEQYF. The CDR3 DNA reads TGCGCCAGCACCGAATTGACCGAAGCAGGCGAGCAGTACTTC.

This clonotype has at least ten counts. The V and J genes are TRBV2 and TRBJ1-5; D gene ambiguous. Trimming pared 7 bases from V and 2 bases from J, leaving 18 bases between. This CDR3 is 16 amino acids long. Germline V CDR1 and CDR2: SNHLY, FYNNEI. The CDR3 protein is CASNGVGKIGNQPQHF. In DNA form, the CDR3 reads TGTGCCAGCAATGGGGTAGGGAAAATCGGCAATCAGCCCCAGCATTTT. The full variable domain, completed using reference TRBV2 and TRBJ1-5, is EPEVTQTPSHQVTQMGQEVILRCVPISNHLYFYWYRQILGQKVEFLVSFYNNEISEKSEIFDDQFSVERPDGSNFTLKIRSTKLEDSAMYFCASNGVGKIGNQPQHFGDGTRLSIL.

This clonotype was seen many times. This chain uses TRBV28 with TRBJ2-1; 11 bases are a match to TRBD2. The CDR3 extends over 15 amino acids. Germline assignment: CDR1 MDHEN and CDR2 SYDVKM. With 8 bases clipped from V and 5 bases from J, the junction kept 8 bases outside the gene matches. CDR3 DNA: TGTGCCAGCGCTATCTTGACTAGCGGGAACAATGAGCAGTTCTTC. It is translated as CASAILTSGNNEQFF.

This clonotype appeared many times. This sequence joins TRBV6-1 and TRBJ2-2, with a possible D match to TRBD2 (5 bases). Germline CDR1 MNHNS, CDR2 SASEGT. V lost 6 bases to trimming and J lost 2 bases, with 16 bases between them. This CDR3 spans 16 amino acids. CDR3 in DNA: TGTGCCAGCAGGGCCCTGAGGGAAGCAAACACCGGGGAGCTGTTTTTT. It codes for CASRALREANTGELFF.

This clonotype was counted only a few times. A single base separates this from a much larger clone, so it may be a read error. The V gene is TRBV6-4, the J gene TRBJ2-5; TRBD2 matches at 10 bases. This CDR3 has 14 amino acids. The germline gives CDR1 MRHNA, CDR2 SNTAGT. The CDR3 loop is CASSPTSGAENQYF. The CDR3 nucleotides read TGTGCCAGCAGTCCAACTAGCGGGGCGGAGAACCAGTACTTC.

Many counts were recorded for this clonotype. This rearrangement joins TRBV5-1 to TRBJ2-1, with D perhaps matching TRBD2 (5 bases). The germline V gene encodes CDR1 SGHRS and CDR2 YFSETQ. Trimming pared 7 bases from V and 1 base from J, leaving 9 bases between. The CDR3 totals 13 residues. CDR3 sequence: CASHGVSYNEQFF. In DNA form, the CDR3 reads TGCGCCAGCCACGGGGTATCCTACAATGAGCAGTTCTTC.

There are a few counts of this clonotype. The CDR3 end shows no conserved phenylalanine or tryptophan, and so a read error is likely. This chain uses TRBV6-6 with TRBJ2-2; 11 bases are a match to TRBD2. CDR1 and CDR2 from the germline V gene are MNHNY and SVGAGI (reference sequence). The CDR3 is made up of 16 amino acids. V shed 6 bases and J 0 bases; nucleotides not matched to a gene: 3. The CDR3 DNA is TGTGCCAGCAGAAAGACTAGCGGGGCGAACACCGGGGAGCTGTTTAAT. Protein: CASRKTSGANTGELFN.

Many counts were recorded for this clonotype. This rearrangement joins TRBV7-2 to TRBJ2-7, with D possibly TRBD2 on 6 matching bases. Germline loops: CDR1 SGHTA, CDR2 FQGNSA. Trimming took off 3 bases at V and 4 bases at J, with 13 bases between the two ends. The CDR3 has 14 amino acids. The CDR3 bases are TGTGCCAGCAGCTTCCAGTCTAGCGTATACGAGCAGTACTTC. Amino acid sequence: CASSFQSSVYEQYF.

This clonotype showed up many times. CDR3 region: CSARDSRGGSYNEQFF. As DNA, the CDR3 is TGCAGTGCTAGAGATAGTCGTGGGGGTTCCTACAATGAGCAGTTCTTC. V usage is TRBV20-1 and J usage is TRBJ2-1; D is perhaps TRBD1 or TRBD2 (5 bases each). V was trimmed by 0 bases and J by 1 base, leaving 13 bases between them. CDR3 length: 16 residues. The germline CDR1 and CDR2 sequences are DFQATT and SNEGSKA (reference sequence).

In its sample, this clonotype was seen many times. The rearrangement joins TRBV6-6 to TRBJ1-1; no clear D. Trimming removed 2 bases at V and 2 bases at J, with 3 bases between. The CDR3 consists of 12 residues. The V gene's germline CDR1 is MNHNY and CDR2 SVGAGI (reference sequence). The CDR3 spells CASSYRNTEAFF. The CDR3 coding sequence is TGTGCCAGCAGTTACAGAAACACTGAAGCTTTCTTT.